This entry concerns a single T cell receptor (beta chain). Reverse transcription of about 0.5 to 1 ug RNA used random hexamers. An immunoSEQ multiplex PCR generated amplified TCR beta CDR3 products spanning 54 Vbeta and 13 Jbeta. TCRdb ran MiXCR on the immunoSEQ multiplex PCR reads and lists one entry per CDR3 protein. The data hold about 130,000 distinct CDR3 sequences, with about 95% observed a single time. This sample stems from a study of CD8 T cells in Susac syndrome. The individuals used as controls were healthy donors who had been matched for both age and sex. TEMRA cells were FACS-enriched, and CD8+ and CD4+ T cells were isolated negatively. Material: CD4+ T cells from PBMCs. The sequence was collected from a human donor in good health.

CDR3 sequence reads: CASSEVLRNYGYTF. The CDR3, as DNA: TGTGCCAGCAGTGAAGTCCTCCGGAACTATGGCTACACCTTC. This sequence joins TRBV6-1 and TRBJ1-2; no definite D call. CDR3 size: 14 residues. CDR1 and CDR2 from the germline V gene are MNHNS and SASEGT. Trimming took 1 base from V and 2 from J, leaving 8 bases between them.